Sequencing of this T cell receptor beta chain was carried out in a study of patients and donors after allogeneic stem cell transplantation. One entry per CDR3 protein, called by TCRdb with MiXCR from the RT-PCR reads. The table includes 400,000 to 450,000 distinct CDR3 sequences, 16% detected once. A few counts support this clonotype. The CDR3 loop spans 15 amino acids. Germline V gives CDR1 SGHTA, CDR2 FQGNSA. V lost 1 base and J lost 4, with 11 bases in between. The chain employs TRBV7-2 and TRBJ2-1; D is perhaps TRBD2 (6 bases). This TCR was sampled from a human donor who was either an allogeneic HSCT recipient or a stem cell or donor lymphocyte infusion donor (not recorded which). It is not recorded whose cells these are; they may come from a transplant donor. Input material: blood, either unsorted or a sorted T cell fraction (not recorded which). This CDR3 reads CASSLEGSGYNEQFF. In DNA, the CDR3 is TGTGCCAGCAGCTTAGAAGGTAGCGGTTACAATGAGCAGTTCTTC.